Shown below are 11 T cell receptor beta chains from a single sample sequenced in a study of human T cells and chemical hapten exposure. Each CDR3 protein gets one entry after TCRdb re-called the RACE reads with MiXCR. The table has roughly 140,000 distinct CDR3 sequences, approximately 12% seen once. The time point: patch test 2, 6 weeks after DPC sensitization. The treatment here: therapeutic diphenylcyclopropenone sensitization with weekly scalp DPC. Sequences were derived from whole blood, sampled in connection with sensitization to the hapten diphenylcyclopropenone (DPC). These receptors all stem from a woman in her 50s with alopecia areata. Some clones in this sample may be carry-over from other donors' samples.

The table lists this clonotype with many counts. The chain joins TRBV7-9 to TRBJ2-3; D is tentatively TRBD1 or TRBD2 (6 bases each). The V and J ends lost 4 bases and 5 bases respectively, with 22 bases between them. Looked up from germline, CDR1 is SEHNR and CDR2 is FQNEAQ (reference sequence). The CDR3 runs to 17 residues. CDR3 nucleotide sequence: TGTGCCAGCAGCTCCCCCCCAAGTGGGGGGCAGGAAGATACGCAGTATTTT. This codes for CASSSPPSGGQEDTQYF.

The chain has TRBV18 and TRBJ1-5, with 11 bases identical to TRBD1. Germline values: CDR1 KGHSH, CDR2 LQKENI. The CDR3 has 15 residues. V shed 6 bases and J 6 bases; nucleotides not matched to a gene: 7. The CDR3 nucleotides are TGTGCCAGCTCTCCGGGACAGGGGGGGACTCAGCCCCAGCATTTT. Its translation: CASSPGQGGTQPQHF.

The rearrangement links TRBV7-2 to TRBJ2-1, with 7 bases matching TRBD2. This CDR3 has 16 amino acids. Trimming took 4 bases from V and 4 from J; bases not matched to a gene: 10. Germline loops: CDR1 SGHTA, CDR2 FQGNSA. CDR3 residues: CASSWGGSRGYNEQFF. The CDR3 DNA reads TGTGCCAGCAGCTGGGGCGGGAGCAGAGGTTACAATGAGCAGTTCTTC.

The CDR3 is CSAKGVGQAPQHF. The CDR3 DNA is TGCAGTGCTAAAGGGGTAGGGCAGGCGCCCCAGCATTTT. The rearrangement uses TRBV20-1 and TRBJ1-5, with D possibly matching TRBD1 (5 bases). Germline V lookup: CDR1 DFQATT, CDR2 SNEGSKA (reference sequence). The germline V and J ends were trimmed by 4 bases and 9 bases, with 16 bases remaining between them. This CDR3 has 13 residues.

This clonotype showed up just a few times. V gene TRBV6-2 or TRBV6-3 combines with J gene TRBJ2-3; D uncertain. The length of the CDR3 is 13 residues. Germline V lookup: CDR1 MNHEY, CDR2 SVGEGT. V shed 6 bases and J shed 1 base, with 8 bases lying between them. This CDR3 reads CASRYPGTDTQYF. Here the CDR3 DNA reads TGTGCCAGCAGATACCCGGGCACAGATACGCAGTATTTT.

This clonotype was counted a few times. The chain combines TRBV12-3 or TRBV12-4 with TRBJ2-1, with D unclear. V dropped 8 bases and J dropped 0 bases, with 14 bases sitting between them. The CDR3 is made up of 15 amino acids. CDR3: CASGSWSSSYNEQFF. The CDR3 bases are TGTGCCAGCGGGTCTTGGTCGAGCTCCTACAATGAGCAGTTCTTC.

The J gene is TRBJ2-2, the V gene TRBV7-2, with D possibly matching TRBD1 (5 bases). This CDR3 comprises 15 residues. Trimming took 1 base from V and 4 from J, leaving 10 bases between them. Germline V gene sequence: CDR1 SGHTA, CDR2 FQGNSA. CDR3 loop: CASSLDYGATGELFF. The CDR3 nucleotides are TGTGCCAGCAGCTTAGATTATGGGGCCACCGGGGAGCTGTTTTTT.

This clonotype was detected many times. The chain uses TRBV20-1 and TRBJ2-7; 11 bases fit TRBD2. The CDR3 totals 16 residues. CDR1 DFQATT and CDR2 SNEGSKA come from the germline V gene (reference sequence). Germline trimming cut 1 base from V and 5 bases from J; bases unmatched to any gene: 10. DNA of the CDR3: TGCAGTGCTAGAGCGGGGACTAGCGGACCTTATCACGAGCAGTACTTC. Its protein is CSARAGTSGPYHEQYF.

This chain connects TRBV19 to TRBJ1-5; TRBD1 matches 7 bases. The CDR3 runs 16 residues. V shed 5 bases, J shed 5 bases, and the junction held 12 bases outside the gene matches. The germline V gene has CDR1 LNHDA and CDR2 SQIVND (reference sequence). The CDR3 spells CASSPRGSGAYQPQHF. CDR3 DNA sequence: TGTGCCAGTAGTCCCAGGGGGTCAGGGGCGTATCAGCCCCAGCATTTT.

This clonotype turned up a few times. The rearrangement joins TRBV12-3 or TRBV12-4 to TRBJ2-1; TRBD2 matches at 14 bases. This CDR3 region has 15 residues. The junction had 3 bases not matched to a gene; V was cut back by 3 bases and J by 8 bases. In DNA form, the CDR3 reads TGTGCCAGCAGTTTCGGGGGACTAGCGGGAGATGAGCAGTTCTTC. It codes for CASSFGGLAGDEQFF.

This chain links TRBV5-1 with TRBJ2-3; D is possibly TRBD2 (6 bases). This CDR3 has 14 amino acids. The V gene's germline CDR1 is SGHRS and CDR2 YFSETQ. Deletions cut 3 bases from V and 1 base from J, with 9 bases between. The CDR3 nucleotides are TGCGCCAGCAGCTCGGGACTTCGCACAGATACGCAGTATTTT. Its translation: CASSSGLRTDTQYF.